Sequencing of this TCR beta chain was carried out in a study of T cells in Graves' hyperthyroidism and ophthalmopathy. Findings and caveats of the study: Blood also showed most of the thyroid clonotypes that were expanded above 0.001. The model identified upcoming ophthalmopathy a median approximately six months ahead of onset.

The investigators amplified TCR beta CDR3 regions from RNA transcripts. In the first-round RT-PCR of the TCR CDR3, the HTBI primer set was used. TCRdb independently ran MiXCR on the multiplex PCR reads; one entry per CDR3 protein. Among over 500,000 distinct CDR3 sequences listed, approximately 17% were seen once. This clonotype was found many times. Its specificity is not known. Under 3 months was the duration of disease in ophthalmopathy patients, who also had a Clinical Activity Score of at least 3 and a NOSPECS grade of at least 4. Used for diagnoses were clinical symptoms, serum thyroxine and TRAb, thyroid ultrasound and orbital computed tomography. This sequence originates from a woman aged 18-30 years with Graves' ophthalmopathy. Input material: blood.

CDR3 coding DNA: TGCAGTGCTCTAGGTAGCGGGCCCTACAATGAGCAGTTCTTC. Translating it yields CSALGSGPYNEQFF. The chain has TRBV20-1 and TRBJ2-1, with 7 positions matching TRBD2. CDR1 and CDR2 from the germline V gene are DFQATT and SNEGSKA (reference sequence). J lost 2 bases, V lost 5 bases, and 6 bases had no gene match. The CDR3 totals 14 residues.